This T cell receptor beta chain was profiled in a study of T cells in Graves' hyperthyroidism and ophthalmopathy. This clonotype was picked up a small number of times. Using RNA transcripts as the source, TCR beta CDR3 regions were amplified. The primer set for the first-round RT-PCR of the TCR CDR3 was HTBI. MiXCR, run by TCRdb on the multiplex PCR reads, gives a single entry per CDR3 protein. Counted here are under 250,000 distinct CDR3 sequences, about 15% occurring once; the ten biggest clones make up approximately 50%. Exclusions: uncontrolled infection, other autoimmune disease, pregnancy, lactation. Orbital computed tomography and thyroid ultrasound, together with serum TRAb and thyroxine and clinical symptoms, were used for diagnoses. This CDR3 has 14 residues. V dropped 5 bases and J dropped 5; count of bases not matched to a gene: 3. Germline CDR1 SGHTA, CDR2 FQGNSA.

The rearrangement links TRBV7-2 to TRBJ2-3; 11 bases agree with TRBD1. The sequence was obtained from a man aged 45-65 years with Graves' hyperthyroidism. Sequencing used blood. The DNA of the CDR3 is TGTGCCAGCAGCCCGGACAGGGGGCGAGATACGCAGTATTTT. Residues: CASSPDRGRDTQYF.